A selection of T cell receptor beta chains follows, all from one sample in a study of identical twins. TCRdb re-analysed the 5' RACE reads in MiXCR, keeping a single row per CDR3 protein. The table includes about 520,000 distinct CDR3 sequences, 22% detected once. These data were likewise used in another study, on T cells expressing NK-cell markers.

What was sequenced was CD4+ T cells sorted from blood. All receptors derive from a woman aged 18-29 years in good health. Both conserved end residues are part of each CDR3. D genes are given only for firm matches. Clone size is shown for a subset of rows, as once, few, many or a class of expanded clone.

clone size: NA
V gene: TRBV21-1
J gene: TRBJ1-1
D gene: NA
CDR3 protein: CAIALSQGRKFCTEAFF
CDR3 DNA: TGTGCCATCGCGCTATCCCAGGGTCGTAAGTTTTGCACTGAAGCTTTCTTT

clone size: NA
V gene: TRBV20-1
J gene: TRBJ2-1
D gene: NA
CDR3 protein: CSASRGIGYEQFF
CDR3 DNA: TGCAGTGCTAGTCGGGGGATTGGCTATGAGCAGTTCTTC

clone size: few
V gene: TRBV18
J gene: TRBJ2-3
D gene: NA
CDR3 protein: CASSITASSTDTQYF
CDR3 DNA: TGTGCCAGCTCGATAACGGCTTCTAGCACAGATACGCAGTATTTT

clone size: few
V gene: TRBV12-3/TRBV12-4
J gene: TRBJ1-5
D gene: NA
CDR3 protein: CASSLIGSQPQHF
CDR3 DNA: TGTGCCAGCAGTTTAATCGGGAGTCAGCCCCAGCATTTT

clone size: few
V gene: TRBV10-1
J gene: TRBJ2-4
D gene: NA
CDR3 protein: CASSDGTAKNIQYF
CDR3 DNA: TGCGCCAGCAGTGACGGGACAGCCAAAAACATTCAGTACTTC

clone size: few
V gene: TRBV5-5
J gene: TRBJ2-3
D gene: TRBD2
CDR3 protein: CASSSSAAGGTDTQYF
CDR3 DNA: TGTGCCAGCAGCTCTTCTGCGGCGGGGGGCACAGATACGCAGTATTTT

clone size: NA
V gene: TRBV4-3
J gene: TRBJ2-2
D gene: NA
CDR3 protein: CASSQVTRARTGELFF
CDR3 DNA: TGCGCCAGCAGCCAAGTTACTAGGGCTAGAACTGGGGAGCTGTTTTTT

clone size: few
V gene: TRBV5-6
J gene: TRBJ2-1
D gene: TRBD2
CDR3 protein: CASSLAAGGPSLEQFF
CDR3 DNA: TGTGCCAGCAGCTTGGCGGCGGGAGGGCCCTCCCTTGAGCAGTTCTTC

clone size: NA
V gene: TRBV11-2
J gene: TRBJ2-1
D gene: TRBD2
CDR3 protein: CASSRFAPEREVSYNEQFF
CDR3 DNA: TGTGCCAGCAGCCGATTCGCACCAGAGCGGGAGGTCTCCTACAATGAGCAGTTCTTC

clone size: NA
V gene: TRBV3-1
J gene: TRBJ2-3
D gene: NA
CDR3 protein: CASSQAGEGTQYF
CDR3 DNA: TGTGCCAGCAGCCAAGCGGGAGAAGGTACGCAGTATTTT

clone size: few
V gene: TRBV4-3
J gene: TRBJ2-1
D gene: TRBD2
CDR3 protein: CASSMLAGGPEQFF
CDR3 DNA: TGCGCCAGCAGCATGCTAGCGGGAGGGCCTGAGCAGTTCTTC

clone size: many
V gene: TRBV12-3/TRBV12-4
J gene: TRBJ2-3
D gene: TRBD2
CDR3 protein: CASTKRGGRTDTQYF
CDR3 DNA: TGTGCCAGCACCAAGCGGGGGGGCCGCACAGATACGCAGTATTTT

clone size: many
V gene: TRBV29-1
J gene: TRBJ2-2
D gene: TRBD1
CDR3 protein: CSVEVDRGGELFF
CDR3 DNA: TGCAGCGTTGAAGTGGACAGGGGCGGGGAGCTGTTTTTT

clone size: few
V gene: TRBV12-3/TRBV12-4
J gene: TRBJ1-5
D gene: NA
CDR3 protein: CASNRGFSNQPQHF
CDR3 DNA: TGTGCCAGCAATAGGGGTTTTAGCAATCAGCCCCAGCATTTT

clone size: NA
V gene: TRBV5-1
J gene: TRBJ2-2
D gene: NA
CDR3 protein: CASSLTGQNTGELFF
CDR3 DNA: TGCGCCAGCAGCTTGACAGGGCAGAACACCGGGGAGCTGTTTTTT

clone size: NA
V gene: TRBV12-3/TRBV12-4
J gene: TRBJ2-7
D gene: TRBD1
CDR3 protein: CASSYLGQTLISYEQYF
CDR3 DNA: TGTGCCAGCAGTTACCTGGGACAGACGTTGATCTCCTACGAGCAGTACTTC

clone size: few
V gene: TRBV5-1
J gene: TRBJ2-5
D gene: NA
CDR3 protein: CASSQDQVGETQYF
CDR3 DNA: TGCGCCAGCAGCCAGGACCAGGTTGGAGAGACCCAGTACTTC

clone size: once
V gene: TRBV6-4
J gene: TRBJ2-1
D gene: TRBD2
CDR3 protein: CASRPGAGAYNEQFF
CDR3 DNA: TGTGCCAGCAGACCGGGAGCGGGGGCCTACAATGAGCAGTTCTTC

clone size: NA
V gene: TRBV5-1
J gene: TRBJ2-3
D gene: TRBD2
CDR3 protein: CASSLTVSGATDSQYF
CDR3 DNA: TGCGCCAGCAGCTTGACCGTTAGCGGGGCCACAGATTCGCAGTATTTT

clone size: few
V gene: TRBV20-1
J gene: TRBJ2-5
D gene: NA
CDR3 protein: CSASPPSIETQYF
CDR3 DNA: TGCAGTGCTAGCCCGCCCAGTATTGAGACCCAGTACTTC

clone size: few
V gene: TRBV27
J gene: TRBJ2-3
D gene: NA
CDR3 protein: CASRPGITSTDTQYF
CDR3 DNA: TGTGCCAGCAGGCCGGGAATAACTAGCACAGATACGCAGTATTTT

clone size: NA
V gene: TRBV5-1
J gene: TRBJ2-3
D gene: TRBD2
CDR3 protein: CASSPGLAGVDTQYF
CDR3 DNA: TGTGCCAGCAGCCCAGGATTAGCGGGGGTTGATACGCAGTATTTT

clone size: few
V gene: TRBV20-1
J gene: TRBJ2-2
D gene: NA
CDR3 protein: CSARKEGIVTGELFF
CDR3 DNA: TGCAGTGCTAGGAAGGAGGGAATAGTCACCGGGGAGCTGTTTTTT

clone size: NA
V gene: TRBV12-3/TRBV12-4
J gene: TRBJ2-7
D gene: TRBD2
CDR3 protein: CASSLFSGSSHEQYF
CDR3 DNA: TGTGCCAGCAGTTTATTTAGCGGGAGTTCCCACGAGCAGTACTTC

clone size: NA
V gene: TRBV20-1
J gene: TRBJ2-7
D gene: NA
CDR3 protein: CSARGPKEYYEQYF
CDR3 DNA: TGCAGTGCTAGAGGGCCTAAGGAGTACTACGAGCAGTACTTC

clone size: few
V gene: TRBV7-6
J gene: TRBJ2-3
D gene: TRBD2
CDR3 protein: CASSFSSGDTDTQYF
CDR3 DNA: TGTGCCAGCAGCTTTTCTAGCGGTGATACAGATACGCAGTATTTT

clone size: once
V gene: TRBV12-3/TRBV12-4
J gene: TRBJ1-2
D gene: NA
CDR3 protein: CASNPDGSRSYGYTF
CDR3 DNA: TGTGCCAGCAATCCTGATGGTTCAAGGAGCTATGGCTACACCTTC

clone size: few
V gene: TRBV19
J gene: TRBJ2-5
D gene: NA
CDR3 protein: CASSIGGSGETQYF
CDR3 DNA: TGTGCCAGTAGTATAGGCGGGTCGGGGGAGACCCAGTACTTC

clone size: few
V gene: TRBV11-2
J gene: TRBJ2-1
D gene: NA
CDR3 protein: CASSLVGREVPFF
CDR3 DNA: TGTGCCAGCAGCTTAGTGGGAAGGGAGGTGCCGTTCTTC

clone size: many
V gene: TRBV20-1
J gene: TRBJ2-7
D gene: NA
CDR3 protein: CSARDPTVEQYF
CDR3 DNA: TGCAGTGCTAGAGATCCAACAGTCGAGCAGTACTTC

clone size: few
V gene: TRBV20-1
J gene: TRBJ1-1
D gene: NA
CDR3 protein: CSAALMNTEAFF
CDR3 DNA: TGCAGTGCTGCCCTAATGAACACTGAAGCTTTCTTT

clone size: NA
V gene: TRBV5-1
J gene: TRBJ2-3
D gene: NA
CDR3 protein: CASSFVGGSTDTQYF
CDR3 DNA: TGCGCCAGCAGCTTTGTGGGAGGTAGCACAGATACGCAGTATTTT

clone size: few
V gene: TRBV7-2
J gene: TRBJ2-3
D gene: NA
CDR3 protein: CASSSQGSADTQYF
CDR3 DNA: TGTGCCAGCAGCTCTCAAGGGAGCGCAGATACGCAGTATTTT

clone size: NA
V gene: TRBV20-1
J gene: TRBJ2-3
D gene: NA
CDR3 protein: CSARRGGSSTDTQYF
CDR3 DNA: TGCAGTGCTAGAAGGGGGGGATCTAGCACAGATACGCAGTATTTT

clone size: NA
V gene: TRBV5-1
J gene: TRBJ2-2
D gene: NA
CDR3 protein: CASSLGRAAGELFF
CDR3 DNA: TGCGCCAGCAGCTTGGGCAGGGCGGCCGGGGAGCTGTTTTTT

clone size: NA
V gene: TRBV12-3/TRBV12-4
J gene: TRBJ2-4
D gene: NA
CDR3 protein: CASSLKFSRGIGAKNIQYF
CDR3 DNA: TGTGCCAGCAGTTTAAAATTTTCTCGGGGAATAGGTGCCAAAAACATTCAGTACTTC

clone size: few
V gene: TRBV12-3/TRBV12-4
J gene: TRBJ1-2
D gene: NA
CDR3 protein: CASKAGTSGYTF
CDR3 DNA: TGTGCCAGCAAGGCAGGGACATCTGGCTACACCTTC

clone size: many
V gene: TRBV5-5
J gene: TRBJ2-1
D gene: TRBD1
CDR3 protein: CASSLSTGYNEQFF
CDR3 DNA: TGTGCCAGCAGCCTATCGACAGGGTACAATGAGCAGTTCTTC

clone size: NA
V gene: TRBV20-1
J gene: TRBJ1-2
D gene: TRBD1
CDR3 protein: CSARQRQGAIDGYTF
CDR3 DNA: TGCAGTGCTAGACAAAGACAGGGGGCTATCGATGGCTACACCTTC

clone size: NA
V gene: TRBV29-1
J gene: TRBJ1-1
D gene: NA
CDR3 protein: CSVVVHSAEAFF
CDR3 DNA: TGCAGCGTTGTGGTCCATAGTGCTGAAGCTTTCTTT

clone size: few
V gene: TRBV6-1
J gene: TRBJ2-3
D gene: NA
CDR3 protein: CASRILAADTQYF
CDR3 DNA: TGTGCCAGCAGGATACTAGCCGCAGATACGCAGTATTTT

clone size: many
V gene: TRBV20-1
J gene: TRBJ1-1
D gene: NA
CDR3 protein: CSARPGAEAFF
CDR3 DNA: TGCAGTGCCCGTCCAGGGGCTGAAGCTTTCTTT

clone size: few
V gene: TRBV4-1
J gene: TRBJ2-5
D gene: NA
CDR3 protein: CASSHGVLAGQETQYF
CDR3 DNA: TGCGCCAGCAGCCATGGGGTACTAGCTGGGCAAGAGACCCAGTACTTC

clone size: NA
V gene: TRBV20-1
J gene: TRBJ2-7
D gene: NA
CDR3 protein: CSARYTGNSYEQYF
CDR3 DNA: TGCAGTGCTAGATACACGGGAAACTCCTACGAGCAGTACTTC

clone size: few
V gene: TRBV5-6
J gene: TRBJ1-5
D gene: NA
CDR3 protein: CASSLMGVDQPQHF
CDR3 DNA: TGTGCCAGCAGCTTGATGGGGGTGGATCAGCCCCAGCATTTT

clone size: few
V gene: TRBV25-1
J gene: TRBJ1-6
D gene: TRBD1
CDR3 protein: CASSAGQYNSPLHF
CDR3 DNA: TGTGCCAGCAGTGCGGGACAGTATAATTCACCCCTCCACTTT